These T cell receptor beta chains were read from a single sample in a study of early T cells in non-severe SARS-CoV-2 infection. TCRdb redid the calling of the 5' RACE reads with MiXCR, one entry per CDR3 protein. The table has approximately 50,000 distinct CDR3 sequences, approximately 8.4% seen once. The sequenced material came from whole blood. These receptors were taken from an adult who was a healthcare worker with PCR-confirmed SARS-CoV-2 infection or an uninfected control (not recorded which). The CDR3 runs from the conserved cysteine through the conserved F or W.

CDR3 length | J gene | V gene | CDR3 protein
12 | TRBJ1-3 | TRBV20-1 | CSAPGAVDTIYF
14 | TRBJ2-2 | TRBV15 | CATSRTGNTGELFF
19 | TRBJ2-1 | TRBV5-5 | CASSPTGLAGEISYNEQFF
15 | TRBJ2-2 | TRBV12-3/TRBV12-4 | CASSPDRGATGELFF
15 | TRBJ2-1 | TRBV5-1 | CASSLAAGESNEQFF
14 | TRBJ1-6 | TRBV5-5 | CASSQGHSSSPLHF
15 | TRBJ1-6 | TRBV6-6 | CASSYSTRDRGNPLF
15 | TRBJ2-3 | TRBV6-5 | CASSFRSSRSDTQYF
14 | TRBJ2-4 | TRBV20-1 | CSAAGEVAKNIQYF
15 | TRBJ2-7 | TRBV5-1 | CASSLVGDSSYEQYF
13 | TRBJ2-1 | TRBV20-1 | CSAREDSYNEQFF
15 | TRBJ2-3 | TRBV5-1 | CASSFGPTSTDTQYF
17 | TRBJ2-7 | TRBV4-1 | CASSLLPSTSGKYEQYF
24 | TRBJ2-3 | TRBV13 | CASSGRDIKTSGLAGRVATDTQYF
14 | TRBJ2-6 | TRBV29-1 | CSVSWGSGANVLTF
16 | TRBJ2-6 | TRBV15 | CATSPTWGTGANVLTF
19 | TRBJ2-5 | TRBV4-2 | CASSQEIGTNHLPQETQYF
14 | TRBJ1-2 | TRBV3-1 | CASSIQGMQYGYTF
14 | TRBJ2-7 | TRBV6-1 | CASSQDRSSYEQYF
14 | TRBJ2-5 | TRBV29-1 | CSVDSPGGWETQYF
18 | TRBJ2-1 | TRBV7-8 | CASSLEFGLGPGANEQFF
12 | TRBJ1-1 | TRBV30 | CAWKRTHTEAFF
14 | TRBJ2-7 | TRBV11-2 | CASSLGHLYYEQYF
14 | TRBJ1-2 | TRBV4-2 | CASSPGQILYGYTF
14 | TRBJ2-2 | TRBV20-1 | CSAREGAYTGELFF
14 | TRBJ2-3 | TRBV5-4 | CASSLTGETDTQYF
14 | TRBJ2-7 | TRBV11-2 | CASSAGGVVYEQYF